The 28 T cell receptor beta chains in this list originate from one sample, sequenced in a study of T cell repertoires in cytomegalovirus infection. Each CDR3 protein gets one entry after TCRdb re-called the reads with MiXCR. The repertoire consists of a few hundred thousand distinct CDR3 sequences, with over 7.5% occurring once and the leading ten covering about 3.9%. Input material: PBMCs. The source of these receptors is a human donor in good health (CMV status not recorded). Some clones in this sample may be carry-over from other donors' samples.

In its sample, this clonotype was seen a few times. The chain joins TRBV19 to TRBJ2-7; D is unresolved. CDR3 length: 13 amino acids. Trimming left V 5 bases short and J 0 bases short, with 8 bases between. Germline V gives CDR1 LNHDA, CDR2 SQIVND (reference sequence). CDR3 in DNA: TGTGCCAGTAGTGTCGTGGGCTCCTACGAGCAGTACTTC. This codes for CASSVVGSYEQYF.

In its sample, this clonotype is medium-sized (0.01 to 0.1%). The J gene is TRBJ1-1, the V gene TRBV7-2; the D gene is possibly TRBD1 (5 bases). Looked up from germline, CDR1 is SGHTA and CDR2 is FQGNSA. CDR3 size: 13 residues. Deletions cut 4 bases from V and 1 base from J, with 7 bases between. CDR3: CASSYRSNTEAFF. DNA for the CDR3: TGTGCCAGCAGCTACAGGTCGAACACTGAAGCTTTCTTT.

This clonotype was counted ten times or more. The V gene is TRBV7-2, the J gene TRBJ2-2; 7 bases line up with TRBD2. V was pared by 1 base and J by 6 bases, with 11 bases of the junction left unmatched. Germline V gene sequence: CDR1 SGHTA, CDR2 FQGNSA. This CDR3 spans 17 amino acids. The CDR3 here is CASSLGPGGMLAGELFF. CDR3 nucleotide sequence: TGTGCCAGCAGCTTAGGCCCCGGGGGGATGCTCGCCGGGGAGCTGTTTTTT.

Notes on this clonotype: A junction end diverges from the germline sequence, so it may reflect a read error. V is TRBV6-5 and J is TRBJ2-5; TRBD1 agrees at 8 bases. The V gene's germline CDR1 is MNHEY and CDR2 SVGAGI. The CDR3 is 17 amino acids. In DNA, the CDR3 is TGTGCCAGCGGTTACTCGGATCCGGTCAGGGGGCGGGAGACCCAGTACTTC. Residues: CASGYSDPVRGRETQYF.

Note on this clonotype: This may come from a read error, since a much larger clone is one base off. This rearrangement joins TRBV7-2 to TRBJ2-4, with D tentatively TRBD2 (5 bases). There are 12 residues in the CDR3. The germline V gene has CDR1 SGHTA and CDR2 FQGNSA. Trimming left V 3 bases short and J 6 bases short, with 6 bases between. DNA of the CDR3: TGTGCCAGCAGCTTTGAGGGAAACATTCAGTACTTC. Protein: CASSFEGNIQYF.

This clonotype was found a few times. The V gene is TRBV6-6, the J gene TRBJ2-1, with 12 bases aligning to TRBD2. The CDR3 extends over 16 amino acids. The V and J ends lost 7 bases and 6 bases, in that order; junction bases with no gene match: 10. Germline lookup yields CDR1 MNHNY and CDR2 SVGAGI (reference sequence). CDR3 protein: CASKQGASGRVNEQFF. DNA for the CDR3: TGTGCCAGCAAGCAGGGGGCTAGCGGGAGGGTCAATGAGCAGTTCTTC.

This clonotype was counted at least ten times. The rearrangement links TRBV7-9 to TRBJ2-7, with TRBD2 matching over 12 bases. This CDR3 spans 17 amino acids. Germline CDR1 is SEHNR and CDR2 is FQNEAQ (reference sequence). V lost 7 bases, J lost 7 bases, and 17 bases stayed unmatched. The CDR3 here is CASTNPTGLAGLLEQYF. CDR3 sequence (DNA): TGTGCCAGCACCAATCCAACCGGACTAGCGGGGTTACTTGAGCAGTACTTC.

This clonotype was picked up a small number of times. This CDR3 is CASSFRDPSPDTQYF. In DNA, the CDR3 is TGTGCCAGCAGTTTCAGAGATCCTTCCCCAGATACGCAGTATTTT. The gene calls are TRBV27 and TRBJ2-3; D is ambiguous. CDR1 is MNHEY and CDR2 is SMNVEV in the germline V gene (reference sequence). This CDR3 region has 15 residues. V gave up 3 bases and J gave up 4 bases, with 14 bases separating them.

This clonotype came up many times. The chain joins TRBV7-2 to TRBJ2-3; D not certain. Germline V gene data show CDR1 as SGHTA and CDR2 as FQGNSA. CDR3 length: 15 amino acids. With 1 base removed from V and 4 bases from J, the gap between germline ends came to 12 bases. The CDR3 DNA reads TGTGCCAGCAGCTTAGACGGCCATTCGGCAGATACGCAGTATTTT. Amino acid sequence: CASSLDGHSADTQYF. The entire variable domain, with the rest obtained from reference TRBV7-2 and TRBJ2-3, is as follows: GAGVSQSPSNKVTEKGKDVELRCDPISGHTALYWYRQSLGQGLEFLIYFQGNSAPDKSGLPSDRFSAERTGGSVSTLTIQRTQQEDSAVYLCASSLDGHSADTQYFGPGTRLTVL.

A few counts support this clonotype. The chain has TRBV20-1 and TRBJ1-1; D not certain. The CDR3 loop spans 13 amino acids. Germline values: CDR1 DFQATT, CDR2 SNEGSKA (reference sequence). With 1 base removed from V and 1 base from J, the gap between germline ends came to 7 bases. CDR3 in DNA: TGCAGTGCTAGAGGGCGGGGGAACACTGAAGCTTTCTTT. Encoded protein: CSARGRGNTEAFF.

V and J are TRBV12-3 or TRBV12-4 and TRBJ1-1; maybe TRBD1 (5 bases). This CDR3 is 13 amino acids long. Trimming took 3 bases from V and 4 from J, leaving 9 bases between them. The CDR3 DNA reads TGTGCCAGCAGTTTCCACGGGGGCACTGAAGCTTTCTTT. Translation gives CASSFHGGTEAFF.

This clonotype was found many times. The chain joins TRBV7-2 to TRBJ2-5; tentatively, D is TRBD2 (7 bases). This CDR3 has 15 residues. Per the germline V gene, CDR1 is SGHTA and CDR2 is FQGNSA. Deletions cut 8 bases from V and 5 bases from J, with 21 bases between. In DNA form, the CDR3 reads TGTGCCAGCGGGGTTAGGAGGGGGGGCCCCGAGACCCAGTACTTC. It is translated as CASGVRRGGPETQYF.

This chain links TRBV20-1 with TRBJ2-5; TRBD2 is a possible D gene (7 bases). Germline CDR1 reads DFQATT; CDR2 reads SNEGSKA (reference sequence). V was pared by 2 bases and J by 5 bases, with 12 bases between. The CDR3 covers 13 residues. In DNA, the CDR3 is TGCAGTGCTAGAAGGAGGGGGGGTGAGACCCAGTACTTC. This codes for CSARRRGGETQYF.

J is TRBJ1-6 and V is TRBV9, with 11 positions matching TRBD1. Germline V gene lookup returns CDR1 SGDLS and CDR2 YYNGEE. V lost 4 bases and J lost 9; bases outside the gene matches: 9. This CDR3 has 16 amino acids. DNA for the CDR3: TGTGCCAGCAGCCCCCCCGGGACAGGGGGAGGTTCACCCCTCCACTTT. As protein: CASSPPGTGGGSPLHF.

This clonotype was counted only a few times. The genes are TRBV12-3 or TRBV12-4 and TRBJ2-1; 11 bases line up with TRBD2. The V gene end was trimmed by 7 bases and the J gene end by 6 bases; junction bases not matched to a gene: 5. The CDR3 totals 14 residues. CDR3 loop: CASTYSGGANEQFF. The CDR3 nucleotides read TGTGCCAGCACCTATAGCGGGGGGGCCAATGAGCAGTTCTTC.

The rearrangement joins TRBV7-3 to TRBJ2-7; 11 bases are a match to TRBD1. CDR3 length: 13 residues. The junction had 2 bases not matched to a gene; V was cut back by 8 bases and J by 2 bases. Looked up from germline, CDR1 is SGHTA and CDR2 is FQGTGA. CDR3 in amino acids: CASGQGATYEQYF. CDR3 DNA sequence: TGTGCCAGCGGACAGGGGGCCACCTACGAGCAGTACTTC.

The sample holds a few counts of this clonotype. The chain joins TRBV19 to TRBJ1-5; D possibly corresponds to TRBD1 (5 bases). Trimming took off 5 bases at V and 2 bases at J, with 13 bases between the two ends. The CDR3 covers 15 residues. Germline assignment: CDR1 LNHDA and CDR2 SQIVND (reference sequence). This CDR3 is CASSGTRGGNQPQHF. The CDR3 region has the DNA TGTGCCAGTAGTGGAACTAGGGGTGGCAATCAGCCCCAGCATTTT. Full variable domain (rest looked up from reference TRBV19 and TRBJ1-5): DGGITQSPKYLFRKEGQNVTLSCEQNLNHDAMYWYRQDPGQGLRLIYYSQIVNDFQKGDIAEGYSVSREKKESFPLTVTSAQKNPTAFYLCASSGTRGGNQPQHFGDGTRLSIL.

Ten or more counts support this clonotype. The rearrangement uses TRBV7-8 and TRBJ2-2; 11 nucleotides align to TRBD2. V trimming: 3 bases; J trimming: 4 bases; junction bases outside the gene matches: 4. The CDR3 sequence is 16 residues long. Germline values: CDR1 SGHVS, CDR2 FQNEAQ. This chain's CDR3 is CASSFSSGGTTGELFF. In DNA form, the CDR3 reads TGTGCCAGCAGCTTTTCTAGCGGGGGGACCACCGGGGAGCTGTTTTTT.

The gene calls are TRBV6-2 or TRBV6-3 and TRBJ2-7; possibly TRBD1 or TRBD2 for D (5 bases each). Germline V gene lookup returns CDR1 MNHEY and CDR2 SVGEGT. This CDR3 is 15 amino acids long. V lost 5 bases, J lost 4 bases, and 18 bases lay in between. The CDR3 bases are TGTGCCAGCAGTGACCCGGGACGAGGTTTTTACGAGCAGTACTTC. Encoded protein: CASSDPGRGFYEQYF.

This clonotype has at least ten counts. The chain couples TRBV12-3 or TRBV12-4 to TRBJ2-2, with TRBD2 matching over 7 bases. J lost 0 bases, V lost 2 bases, and 0 bases had no gene match. The CDR3 consists of 15 residues. The CDR3 region has the DNA TGTGCCAGCAGTTTACTAGCGGCGAACACCGGGGAGCTGTTTTTT. Translated, it gives CASSLLAANTGELFF.

This clonotype was counted a few times. The J gene is TRBJ2-7, the V gene TRBV7-8; 9 nucleotides line up with TRBD1. This CDR3 has 13 residues. Unmatched junction bases numbered 3, after V lost 4 bases and J lost 5 bases. The V gene's germline CDR1 is SGHVS and CDR2 FQNEAQ. The CDR3, as DNA: TGTGCCAGCAGCTCGACAGGGGGAGACGAGCAGTACTTC. It yields the protein CASSSTGGDEQYF.

This clonotype came up many times. The rearrangement joins TRBV18 to TRBJ2-5, with D perhaps TRBD1 (5 bases). The CDR3 consists of 14 residues. Trimming left V 3 bases short and J 5 bases short, with 13 bases between. CDR1 is KGHSH, CDR2 LQKENI, per germline. Written as DNA, the CDR3 is TGTGCCAGCTCACCTTCCACTGCAGGGGAGACCCAGTACTTC. Its translation is CASSPSTAGETQYF.

This clonotype was recorded many times. This chain connects TRBV5-5 to TRBJ2-1; D assignment may be TRBD1 or TRBD2 (5 bases each). V was shortened by 4 bases and J by 5 bases, with 16 bases between the two germline ends. The CDR3 is 15 amino acids. Germline CDR1 is SGHKS and CDR2 is YYEKEE (reference sequence). CDR3 loop: CASSPGTASHNEQFF. The CDR3 DNA reads TGTGCCAGCAGCCCAGGGACGGCCTCTCACAATGAGCAGTTCTTC.

The chain has TRBV7-2 and TRBJ2-7; 12 positions agree with TRBD2. The CDR3 has 16 amino acids. V lost 5 bases to trimming and J lost 8 bases; unmatched junction nucleotides: 13. Per the germline V gene, CDR1 is SGHTA and CDR2 is FQGNSA. CDR3 nucleotides: TGTGCCAGCAGCCGAACGCGACTAGCGGGAGTTTCCAAGCAGTACTTC. Its protein is CASSRTRLAGVSKQYF.

This clonotype was counted between two and nine times. The gene calls are TRBV7-2 and TRBJ2-1; D is unclear. Trimming shortened V by 1 base and J by 8 bases, and 12 bases separated the two germline ends. CDR1 SGHTA and CDR2 FQGNSA come from the germline V gene. The CDR3 runs 14 residues. CDR3 in amino acids: CASSLEASFDEQFF. The CDR3, as DNA: TGTGCCAGCAGCTTAGAGGCATCTTTTGATGAGCAGTTCTTC.

The genes are TRBV29-1 and TRBJ2-5, with TRBD2 identical over 8 bases. There are 13 residues in the CDR3. Looked up from germline, CDR1 is SQVTM and CDR2 is ANQGSEA. V lost 3 bases and J lost 5; bases outside the gene matches: 5. DNA for the CDR3: TGCAGCGTTGACGGGGGGGGAGGGGAGACCCAGTACTTC. This encodes CSVDGGGGETQYF.

This clonotype was found many times. The chain joins TRBV7-2 to TRBJ1-6; D is unresolved. With 6 bases removed from V and 8 bases from J, the gap between germline ends came to 17 bases. Germline V gene data show CDR1 as SGHTA and CDR2 as FQGNSA. The CDR3 has 15 residues. CDR3 amino acids: CASRQTQYGDSPLHF. In DNA, the CDR3 is TGTGCCAGCAGACAGACTCAATATGGCGATTCACCCCTCCACTTT.

This clonotype was recorded at least ten times. The V gene is TRBV6-2 or TRBV6-3, the J gene TRBJ1-4, with D tentatively TRBD1 (5 bases). The germline V gene has CDR1 MNHEY and CDR2 SVGEGT. Trimming removed 5 bases at V and 8 bases at J, with 18 bases between. The CDR3 is 15 amino acids. As DNA, the CDR3 is TGTGCCAGCAGTCCTGGACAAATCGGTGGAGAAAAACTGTTTTTT. It codes for CASSPGQIGGEKLFF.